A single sample is the source of the 14 T cell receptor beta chains below, sequenced in a study of T cells in localized non-small cell lung cancer. Sequenced by immunoSEQ multiplex PCR; TCRdb stores in-frame clones only, minus some. The sample contains under 95,000 clones, about 84% of which appear only once. The sequencing here drew on peripheral blood, taken before any cancer treatment. The receptors were sampled from a female donor at least 60 years old with stage I lung adenocarcinoma.

This chain connects TRBV29-1 to TRBJ1-4; 9 bases agree with TRBD1. In germline, CDR1 is SQVTM, CDR2 ANQGSEA. After removal of 7 bases from V and 8 bases from J, the junction contained 5 bases not matched to a gene. The CDR3 totals 12 residues. The CDR3 nucleotides read TGCAGCGCCCGGACAGGGGTCGAAAAACTGTTTTTT. This sequence encodes CSARTGVEKLFF.

The chain carries TRBV28 and TRBJ1-2; possible D gene TRBD1, 5 bases. Germline CDR1 is MDHEN and CDR2 is SYDVKM. The CDR3 extends over 15 amino acids. Trimming left V 2 bases short and J 1 base short, with 11 bases between. CDR3 region: CASSLGGVDNYGYTF. CDR3 in DNA: TGTGCCAGCAGTTTAGGGGGAGTGGATAACTATGGCTACACCTTC.

J is TRBJ2-7 and V is TRBV19; 7 nucleotides line up with TRBD1. V lost 5 bases to trimming and J lost 5 bases; unmatched junction nucleotides: 6. Germline assignment: CDR1 LNHDA and CDR2 SQIVND (reference sequence). The CDR3 consists of 13 residues. The chain's CDR3 is CASSRQGMDEQYF. In DNA, the CDR3 is TGTGCCAGTAGTCGACAGGGTATGGACGAGCAGTACTTC.

The V gene is TRBV7-8, the J gene TRBJ2-5; D perhaps matches TRBD2 (6 bases). The CDR3 contains 14 residues. Per the germline V gene, CDR1 is SGHVS and CDR2 is FQNEAQ. V lost 5 bases and J 1 base, leaving 11 bases between the germline ends. Here the CDR3 DNA reads TGTGCCAGCAGCCTGGGGACTTTCCAAGAGACCCAGTACTTC. It specifies CASSLGTFQETQYF.

V and J are TRBV4-1 and TRBJ2-3, with 10 bases lining up with TRBD2. CDR1 is MGHRA, CDR2 YSYEKL, per germline. The junction had 4 bases not matched to a gene; V was cut back by 2 bases and J by 5 bases. The CDR3 has 15 amino acids. CDR3 residues: CASSQRSGGKDTQYF. The CDR3 coding sequence is TGCGCCAGCAGCCAACGTAGCGGGGGGAAAGATACGCAGTATTTT.

The genes are TRBV7-4 and TRBJ1-1; perhaps TRBD1 as D (5 bases). The CDR3 length is 15 residues. Germline V CDR1 and CDR2: SGHVT, SQSDAQ. The V gene lost 5 bases and the J gene lost 0 bases, with 13 bases spanning the gap. The CDR3 reads CASSRDGTLNTEAFF. For the CDR3, the DNA is TGTGCCAGCAGCCGGGACGGGACGCTGAACACTGAAGCTTTCTTT.

This chain connects TRBV29-1 to TRBJ2-5; D possibly corresponds to TRBD1 (6 bases). Judging by the DNA end, TRBJ2-7 fits better; the J call may be wrong. The CDR3 is made up of 13 amino acids. Germline values: CDR1 SQVTM, CDR2 ANQGSEA. CDR3 in amino acids: CSVEGRDTYEQYF. The CDR3 DNA follows: TGCAGCGTTGAGGGCAGGGACACCTACGAGCAGTACTTC.

V and J are TRBV10-3 and TRBJ2-1; D gene uncertain. V shed 1 base and J shed 4 bases, with 2 bases lying between them. Germline CDR1 ENHRY, CDR2 SYGVKD. CDR3 length: 12 amino acids. DNA for the CDR3: TGTGCCATCAGTGAGTTTTACAATGAGCAGTTCTTC. This encodes CAISEFYNEQFF.

The chain employs TRBV5-4 and TRBJ1-5; D remains ambiguous. Germline V lookup: CDR1 SGHNT, CDR2 YYREEE (reference sequence). The ends were cut back, 4 bases at V and 3 bases at J, with 11 bases in the middle. This CDR3 comprises 14 residues. CDR3 DNA sequence: TGTGCCAGCAGCCCGGCCCCCTTCAATCAGCCCCAGCATTTT. Protein sequence: CASSPAPFNQPQHF. Based on the CDR3 plus reference TRBV5-4 and TRBJ1-5, the full variable domain is ETGVTQSPTHLIKTRGQQVTLRCSSQSGHNTVSWYQQALGQGPQFIFQYYREEENGRGNFPPRFSGLQFPNYSSELNVNALELDDSALYLCASSPAPFNQPQHFGDGTRLSIL.

The rearrangement links TRBV7-6 to TRBJ1-6; 8 bases align to TRBD1. There are 15 residues in the CDR3. Trimming took 0 bases from V and 9 from J; bases not matched to a gene: 4. CDR1 and CDR2 (germline): SGHVS, FNYEAQ. The CDR3 sequence: CASSLALRGLSPLHF. The CDR3 bases are TGTGCCAGCAGCTTAGCACTCAGGGGGCTTTCACCCCTCCACTTT.

This clone has only one observation. The chain is built from TRBV5-5 and TRBJ2-7, with TRBD1 as a possible D gene (5 bases). This CDR3 is 12 amino acids long. V dropped 4 bases and J dropped 3 bases, with 8 bases sitting between them. The germline CDR1 and CDR2 sequences are SGHKS and YYEKEE (reference sequence). The CDR3 nucleotides read TGTGCCAGCAGCCTGCAGGGCTACGAGCAGTACTTC. Its protein is CASSLQGYEQYF.

The genes are TRBV7-9 and TRBJ1-2; D not certain. This CDR3 contains 13 residues. Trimming stripped 5 bases from V and 3 bases from J, with 10 bases between. Germline V gene data show CDR1 as SEHNR and CDR2 as FQNEAQ (reference sequence). CDR3 amino acids: CASSPPRDYGYTF. Written as DNA, the CDR3 is TGTGCCAGCAGCCCACCTCGGGACTATGGCTACACCTTC.

There are a few counts of this clone. The V gene is TRBV5-6, the J gene TRBJ1-3; 8 nucleotides align to TRBD1. This CDR3 is 15 amino acids long. V shed 4 bases, J shed 6 bases, and the junction held 9 bases outside the gene matches. Germline CDR1 SGHDT, CDR2 YYEEEE. This CDR3 is CASSDQGAGENTIYF. The CDR3 DNA reads TGTGCCAGCAGCGACCAGGGGGCTGGGGAAAACACCATATATTTT.

The chain links TRBV11-3 to TRBJ1-1; D is ambiguous. V was pared by 5 bases and J by 1 base, with 5 bases between. This CDR3 has 12 residues. Germline CDR1 and CDR2: SGHNT and YENEEA. CDR3: CASSRSNTEAFF. The CDR3 region has the DNA TGTGCCAGCAGCCGGTCGAACACTGAAGCTTTCTTT.